Listed here are 17 T cell receptor beta chains from one sample, sequenced in a study of T cells in Graves' hyperthyroidism and ophthalmopathy. Amplification of TCR beta CDR3 regions was performed using RNA transcripts as template. A set of HTBI primers served as the primers for a first-round RT-PCR of the TCR CDR3. TCRdb processed the multiplex PCR reads anew with MiXCR; each CDR3 protein has one entry. The sample records about 400,000 distinct CDR3 sequences, under 15% being singletons. The sequencing sample was made of blood. These receptors were collected from a woman aged 30 to 39 with Graves' hyperthyroidism.

This clonotype was picked up many times. The chain combines TRBV30 with TRBJ1-3, with a tentative D call TRBD1 (6 bases). Trimming took 2 bases from V and 5 from J, leaving 16 bases between them. The CDR3 runs to 15 residues. CDR1 is GTSNPN, CDR2 SVGIG, per germline (reference sequence). The CDR3 DNA reads as TGTGCCTGGAGTCAGACGACAGGATTTCGAAACACCATATATTTT. This sequence encodes CAWSQTTGFRNTIYF. The full variable domain, completed using reference TRBV30 and TRBJ1-3, is SQTIHQWPATLVQPVGSPLSLECTVEGTSNPNLYWYRQAAGRGLQLLFYSVGIGQISSEVPQNLSASRPQDRQFILSSKKLLLSDSGFYLCAWSQTTGFRNTIYFGEGSWLTVV.

The genes are TRBV20-1 and TRBJ2-4; 10 bases are shared with TRBD2. The CDR3 spans 18 residues. The germline V gene has CDR1 DFQATT and CDR2 SNEGSKA (reference sequence). V shed 3 bases, J shed 3 bases, and the junction held 14 bases outside the gene matches. The CDR3, as DNA: TGCAGTGCTAGTCTTAGCGGGAGGCCGGGGGGGGGCAAAAACATTCAGTACTTC. Translated: CSASLSGRPGGGKNIQYF.

This sequence joins TRBV7-9 and TRBJ2-3; TRBD1 matches 8 bases. The CDR3 sequence is 14 residues long. CDR1 is SEHNR, CDR2 FQNEAQ, per germline (reference sequence). Losses at the gene ends were 8 bases for V and 2 bases for J; bases not matched to a gene: 6. The CDR3, as DNA: TGTGCCAGCGGGAGACAGGGGACCACAGATACGCAGTATTTT. Translating gives CASGRQGTTDTQYF.

This clonotype was recorded many times. CDR3 sequence reads: CAISGLAEYEQYF. DNA for the CDR3: TGTGCCATCAGTGGACTAGCAGAGTACGAGCAGTACTTC. The J gene is TRBJ2-7, the V gene TRBV10-3, with TRBD2 identical over 7 bases. After removal of 4 bases from V and 4 bases from J, the junction contained 4 bases not matched to a gene. Germline values: CDR1 ENHRY, CDR2 SYGVKD. The CDR3 has 13 residues.

The chain uses TRBV7-9 and TRBJ1-5, with 7 nucleotides matching TRBD1. CDR1 and CDR2 from the germline V gene are SEHNR and FQNEAQ (reference sequence). V was pared by 4 bases and J by 7 bases, with 7 bases of the junction left unmatched. The CDR3 loop spans 14 amino acids. The CDR3 loop reads CASSSGTVGQPQHF. For the CDR3, the DNA is TGTGCCAGCAGCTCCGGGACAGTTGGGCAGCCCCAGCATTTT.

In its sample, this clonotype was seen many times. This chain links TRBV30 with TRBJ2-5; D unclear. CDR3 length: 12 residues. V gave up 0 bases and J gave up 4 bases, with 6 bases separating them. Germline assignment: CDR1 GTSNPN and CDR2 SVGIG (reference sequence). CDR3 loop: CAWSVTLETQYF. The CDR3 region has the DNA TGTGCCTGGAGTGTAACCCTAGAGACCCAGTACTTC. The full variable domain, completed using reference TRBV30 and TRBJ2-5, is SQTIHQWPATLVQPVGSPLSLECTVEGTSNPNLYWYRQAAGRGLQLLFYSVGIGQISSEVPQNLSASRPQDRQFILSSKKLLLSDSGFYLCAWSVTLETQYFGPGTRLLVL.

Ten or more counts support this clonotype. The rearrangement joins TRBV28 to TRBJ1-5, with D tentatively TRBD1 (5 bases). V was shortened by 3 bases and J by 2 bases, with 17 bases between the two germline ends. The germline CDR1 and CDR2 sequences are MDHEN and SYDVKM. This CDR3 spans 17 amino acids. The CDR3 DNA sequence: TGTGCCAGCAGTTTGGGTTCCGGGACTCGTGGCAATCAGCCCCAGCATTTT. Encoded protein: CASSLGSGTRGNQPQHF.

This clonotype was seen a handful of times. The chain has TRBV29-1 and TRBJ2-2; D is possibly TRBD2 (6 bases). The germline gives CDR1 SQVTM, CDR2 ANQGSEA. Trimming stripped 6 bases from V and 7 bases from J, with 21 bases between. CDR3 length equals 15 residues. This CDR3 reads CSVRTGGGPGGELFF. DNA for the CDR3: TGCAGCGTACGAACTGGCGGAGGGCCGGGCGGGGAGCTGTTTTTT.

The table lists this clonotype with a few counts. The J gene is TRBJ2-5, the V gene TRBV13; 7 bases are shared with TRBD2. Per the germline V gene, CDR1 is PRHDT and CDR2 is FYEKMQ (reference sequence). The CDR3 covers 16 residues. J was trimmed by 1 base and V by 6 bases; bases with no gene match: 11. In nucleotides, the CDR3 is TGTGCCAGCAGATCGGTGGGGGGGAGTTCCCAAGAGACCCAGTACTTC. It is translated as CASRSVGGSSQETQYF.

The gene calls are TRBV3-1 and TRBJ1-3, with no clear D. The CDR3 totals 15 residues. V was cut by 4 bases and J by 3 bases, with 13 bases left in between. In germline, CDR1 is LGHDT, CDR2 YNNKEL (reference sequence). In DNA form, the CDR3 reads TGTGCCAGCAGCCCAACCGTTTACCATGGAAACACCATATATTTT. Translating gives CASSPTVYHGNTIYF.

The chain recombines TRBV7-8 with TRBJ2-6, with D tentatively TRBD1 (6 bases). Germline assignment: CDR1 SGHVS and CDR2 FQNEAQ. Trimming pared 0 bases from V and 0 bases from J, leaving 6 bases between. The CDR3 is 16 amino acids. The CDR3 nucleotides read TGTGCCAGCAGCTTAGCAGGGGGCTCTGGGGCCAACGTCCTGACTTTC. This gives the protein CASSLAGGSGANVLTF.

This clonotype was counted many times. The V gene is TRBV6-1, the J gene TRBJ2-1; 13 positions match TRBD2. The V and J ends lost 6 bases and 9 bases, in that order; junction bases with no gene match: 8. The CDR3 runs 15 residues. Germline CDR1 reads MNHNS; CDR2 reads SASEGT. As DNA, the CDR3 is TGTGCCAGCAGGTGGACTAGCGGGAGCATTGGTGAGCAGTTCTTC. Protein sequence: CASRWTSGSIGEQFF.

This clonotype was seen repeatedly, ten times or more. J is TRBJ2-7 and V is TRBV7-2; perhaps TRBD2 as D (7 bases). Trimming took 4 bases from V and 0 from J, leaving 16 bases between them. CDR1 and CDR2 (germline): SGHTA, FQGNSA. This CDR3 region has 16 residues. CDR3 region: CASSSGLGTSSYEQYF. CDR3 sequence (DNA): TGTGCCAGCAGCTCCGGACTAGGGACAAGCTCCTACGAGCAGTACTTC.

There are many counts of this clonotype. The CDR3 DNA reads as TGTGCCAGCAGCTGGACTAGCCGTGCAGATACGCAGTATTTT. Its protein is CASSWTSRADTQYF. V usage is TRBV7-2 and J usage is TRBJ2-3, with 8 bases matching TRBD2. The CDR3 runs 14 residues. Per germline, CDR1 SGHTA and CDR2 FQGNSA. V dropped 4 bases and J dropped 4; count of bases not matched to a gene: 4.

This clonotype has ten or more counts. This chain connects TRBV5-1 to TRBJ1-1; D is uncertain. V was shortened by 2 bases and J by 1 base, with 6 bases between the two germline ends. This CDR3 region has 13 residues. From germline, CDR1 is SGHRS and CDR2 YFSETQ. CDR3: CASSFRQNTEAFF. The CDR3 DNA reads as TGCGCCAGCAGCTTTAGACAGAACACTGAAGCTTTCTTT.

This clonotype was recorded at least ten times. The genes are TRBV10-3 and TRBJ2-7; no clear D. V lost 10 bases to trimming and J lost 3 bases, with 19 bases between them. Germline loops: CDR1 ENHRY, CDR2 SYGVKD. The CDR3 totals 14 residues. The CDR3, as DNA: TGTGCCACCTCGGTGGGTCCGCGTGGCTACGAGCAGTACTTC. Translating it yields CATSVGPRGYEQYF.

This clonotype was picked up a small number of times. The J gene is TRBJ2-2, the V gene TRBV20-1; D unresolved. This CDR3 region has 14 residues. Trimming shortened V by 1 base and J by 3 bases, and 9 bases separated the two germline ends. Germline CDR1 is DFQATT and CDR2 is SNEGSKA (reference sequence). The CDR3 spells CSARGYSHTGELFF. Here the CDR3 DNA reads TGCAGTGCTAGAGGCTACTCCCACACCGGGGAGCTGTTTTTT.